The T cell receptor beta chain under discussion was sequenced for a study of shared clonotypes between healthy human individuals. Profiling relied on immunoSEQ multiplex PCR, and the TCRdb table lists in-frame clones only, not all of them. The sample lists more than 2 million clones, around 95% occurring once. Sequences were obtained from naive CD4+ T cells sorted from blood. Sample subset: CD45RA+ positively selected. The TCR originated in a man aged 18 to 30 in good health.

The CDR3 region is CASSLLEGSPLHF. The DNA for the CDR3 is TGTGCCAGCAGTTTACTCGAAGGATCACCCCTCCACTTT. This rearrangement joins TRBV28 to TRBJ1-6, with D uncertain. The CDR3 is made up of 13 amino acids. CDR1 is MDHEN, CDR2 SYDVKM, per germline. V was clipped by 2 bases and J by 10 bases, with 9 bases between them.